The present T cell receptor beta chain was sequenced within a study of glioma-infiltrating T cells after dendritic cell vaccination. Study at large: Samples are from glioblastoma patients in Phase I and II dendritic cell vaccine trials. Study results and limitations: Higher TCR clonality did not directly relate to longer survival.

CDR1 is SGHRS and CDR2 is YFSETQ in the germline V gene. CDR3 size: 14 residues. V gave up 0 bases and J gave up 3 bases, with 7 bases separating them. Only in-frame clones appear in the TCRdb table, and some are missing; sequencing was by immunoSEQ multiplex PCR. The sample includes tens of thousands of clones, 75% to 90% of them seen just once. This clone was seen a single time. Its antigen remains unidentified. Time point reported: after dendritic cell vaccination, including at tumor progression/relapse. None of the glioblastoma patients had an isocitrate dehydrogenase mutation. The sequencing here drew on blood, taken after dendritic cell vaccination. The origin of this receptor is a human donor with glioblastoma. This chain connects TRBV5-1 to TRBJ2-1; no definite D call. CDR3 amino acids: CASSLEHHYNEQFF. As DNA, the CDR3 is TGCGCCAGCAGCTTGGAACACCACTACAATGAGCAGTTCTTC.